Listed here is a single TCR beta chain. Other nucleotide sequences in the sample specify the same CDR3. Generated by immunoSEQ multiplex PCR, the TCRdb table keeps only in-frame clones and is missing some. The table has 15,000 or so clones, under 75% seen once. The data derive from a study of T cells after somatic rescue of genetic block. CDR3 length: 13 residues. CDR1 is SNHLY and CDR2 is FYNNEI in the germline V gene. With V trimmed by 6 bases and J by 2 bases, 1 base remained unmatched. The chain is built from TRBV2 and TRBJ1-5; TRBD1 matches 7 bases. This receptor was identified in a boy aged 10-17 years. Sequences were obtained from peripheral blood mononuclear cells (PBMCs). CDR3 loop: CASSGQGNQPQHF. The CDR3 bases are TGTGCCAGCAGCGGACAGGGCAATCAGCCCCAGCATTTT.